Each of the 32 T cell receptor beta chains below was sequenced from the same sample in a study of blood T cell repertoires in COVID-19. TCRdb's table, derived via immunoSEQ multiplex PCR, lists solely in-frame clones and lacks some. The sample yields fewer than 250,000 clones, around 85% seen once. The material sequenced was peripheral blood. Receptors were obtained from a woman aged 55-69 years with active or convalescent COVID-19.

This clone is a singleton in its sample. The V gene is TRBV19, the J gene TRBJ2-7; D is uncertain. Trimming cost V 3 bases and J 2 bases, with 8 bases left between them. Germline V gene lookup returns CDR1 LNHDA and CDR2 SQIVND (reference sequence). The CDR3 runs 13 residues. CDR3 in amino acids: CASSIDRTYEQYF. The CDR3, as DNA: TGTGCCAGTAGTATCGATAGAACCTACGAGCAGTACTTC.

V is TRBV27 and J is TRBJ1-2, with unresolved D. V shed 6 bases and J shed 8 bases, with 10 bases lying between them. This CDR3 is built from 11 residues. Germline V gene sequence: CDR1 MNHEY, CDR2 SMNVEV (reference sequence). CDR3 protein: CASSEGLGYTF. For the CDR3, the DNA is TGTGCCAGCAGCGAGGGTTTGGGCTACACCTTC.

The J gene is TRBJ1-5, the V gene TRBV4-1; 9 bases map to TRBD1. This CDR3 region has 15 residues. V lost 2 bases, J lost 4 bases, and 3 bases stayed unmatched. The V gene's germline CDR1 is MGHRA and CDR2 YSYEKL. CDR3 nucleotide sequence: TGCGCCAGCAGCCAATGGGGACAGGGTAATCAGCCCCAGCATTTT. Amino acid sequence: CASSQWGQGNQPQHF.

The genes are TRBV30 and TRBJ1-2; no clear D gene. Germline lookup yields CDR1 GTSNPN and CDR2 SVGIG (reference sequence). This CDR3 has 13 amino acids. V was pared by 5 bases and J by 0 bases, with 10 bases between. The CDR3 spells CAWVPGTNYGYTF. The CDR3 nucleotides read TGTGCCTGGGTCCCCGGGACTAACTATGGCTACACCTTC.

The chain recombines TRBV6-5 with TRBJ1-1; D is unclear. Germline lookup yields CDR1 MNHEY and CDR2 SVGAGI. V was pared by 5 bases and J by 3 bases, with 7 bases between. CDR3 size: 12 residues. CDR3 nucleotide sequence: TGTGCCAGCAGTACTCTGTACACTGAAGCTTTCTTT. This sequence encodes CASSTLYTEAFF.

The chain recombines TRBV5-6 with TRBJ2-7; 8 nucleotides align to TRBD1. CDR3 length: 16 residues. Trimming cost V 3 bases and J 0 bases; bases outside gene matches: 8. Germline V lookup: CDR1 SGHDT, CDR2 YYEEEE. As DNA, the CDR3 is TGTGCCAGCAGCTCTCCCGACAGGGGAAGCTCCTACGAGCAGTACGTC. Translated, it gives CASSSPDRGSSYEQYV.

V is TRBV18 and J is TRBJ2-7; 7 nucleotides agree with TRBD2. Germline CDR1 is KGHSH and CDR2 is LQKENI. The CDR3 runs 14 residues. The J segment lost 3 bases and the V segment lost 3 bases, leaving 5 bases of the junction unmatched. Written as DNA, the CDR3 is TGTGCCAGCTCACCGTCTAGCGGATACTACGAGCAGTACTTC. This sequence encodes CASSPSSGYYEQYF.

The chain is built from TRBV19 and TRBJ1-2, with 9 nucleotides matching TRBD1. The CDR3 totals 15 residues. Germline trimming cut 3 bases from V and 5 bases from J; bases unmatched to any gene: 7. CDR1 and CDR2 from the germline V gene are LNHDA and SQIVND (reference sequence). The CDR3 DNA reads TGTGCCAGTAGTATCCGGACAGGGGCGCAATATGGCTACACCTTC. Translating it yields CASSIRTGAQYGYTF.

The CDR3 here is CASSAGGYNEQFF. CDR3 nucleotide sequence: TGTGCCAGCTCCGCCGGAGGCTACAATGAGCAGTTCTTC. The rearrangement joins TRBV6-5 to TRBJ2-1; weak D call: TRBD2 (5 bases). The germline CDR1 and CDR2 sequences are MNHEY and SVGAGI. V dropped 8 bases and J dropped 3 bases, with 11 bases sitting between them. The CDR3 runs 13 residues.

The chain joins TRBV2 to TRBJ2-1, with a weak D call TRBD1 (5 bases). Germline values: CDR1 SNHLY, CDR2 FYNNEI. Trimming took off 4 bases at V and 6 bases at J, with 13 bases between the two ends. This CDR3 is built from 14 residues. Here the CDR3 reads CASSAQGWSNEQFF. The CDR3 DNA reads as TGTGCCAGCAGTGCGCAGGGATGGAGCAATGAGCAGTTCTTC.

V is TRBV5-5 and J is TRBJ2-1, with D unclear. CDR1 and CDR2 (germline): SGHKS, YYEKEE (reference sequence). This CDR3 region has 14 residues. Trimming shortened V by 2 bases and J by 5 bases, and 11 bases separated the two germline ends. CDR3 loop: CASSFGFSDNEQFF. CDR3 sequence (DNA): TGTGCCAGCAGCTTTGGCTTCAGTGACAATGAGCAGTTCTTC.

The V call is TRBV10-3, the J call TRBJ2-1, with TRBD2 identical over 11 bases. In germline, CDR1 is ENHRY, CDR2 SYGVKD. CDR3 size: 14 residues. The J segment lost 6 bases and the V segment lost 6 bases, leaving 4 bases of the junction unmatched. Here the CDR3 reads CAIRLAGEVNEQFF. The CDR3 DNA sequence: TGTGCCATCAGACTAGCGGGAGAGGTCAATGAGCAGTTCTTC.

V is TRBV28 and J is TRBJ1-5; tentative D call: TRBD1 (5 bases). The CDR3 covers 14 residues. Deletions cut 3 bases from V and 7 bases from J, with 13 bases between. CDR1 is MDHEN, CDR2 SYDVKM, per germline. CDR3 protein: CASSLGRGRQPQHF. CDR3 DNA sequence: TGTGCCAGCAGTTTGGGGCGGGGGAGACAGCCCCAGCATTTT. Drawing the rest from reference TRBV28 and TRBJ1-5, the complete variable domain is DVKVTQSSRYLVKRTGEKVFLECVQDMDHENMFWYRQDPGLGLRLIYFSYDVKMKEKGDIPEGYSVSREKKERFSLILESASTNQTSMYLCASSLGRGRQPQHFGDGTRLSIL.

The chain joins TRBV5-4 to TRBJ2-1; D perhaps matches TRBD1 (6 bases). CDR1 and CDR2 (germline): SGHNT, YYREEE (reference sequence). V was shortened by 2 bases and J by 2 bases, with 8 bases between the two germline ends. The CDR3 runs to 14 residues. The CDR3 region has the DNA TGTGCCAGCAGCTTCAGGGGAACCTACAATGAGCAGTTCTTC. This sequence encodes CASSFRGTYNEQFF.

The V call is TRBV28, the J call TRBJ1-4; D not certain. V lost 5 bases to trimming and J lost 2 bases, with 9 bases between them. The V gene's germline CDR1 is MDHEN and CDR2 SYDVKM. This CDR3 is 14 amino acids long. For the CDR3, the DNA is TGTGCCAGCAGTCCCTATCCCACTAATGAAAAACTGTTTTTT. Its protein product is CASSPYPTNEKLFF.

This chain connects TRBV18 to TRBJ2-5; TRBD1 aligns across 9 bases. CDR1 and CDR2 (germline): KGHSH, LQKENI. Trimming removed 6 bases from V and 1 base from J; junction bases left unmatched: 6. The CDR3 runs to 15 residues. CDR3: CASSPRQGGQETQYF. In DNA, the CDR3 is TGTGCCAGCTCGCCGCGACAGGGGGGCCAAGAGACCCAGTACTTC. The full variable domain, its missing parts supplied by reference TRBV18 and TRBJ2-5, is NAGVMQNPRHLVRRRGQEARLRCSPMKGHSHVYWYRQLPEEGLKFMVYLQKENIIDESGMPKERFSAEFPKEGPSILRIQQVVRGDSAAYFCASSPRQGGQETQYFGPGTRLLVL.

CDR3 loop: CASSLRETQYF. The CDR3 DNA sequence: TGTGCCAGCAGCTTACGGGAGACCCAGTACTTC. The chain carries TRBV13 and TRBJ2-5; no clear D. V was pared by 2 bases and J by 5 bases, with 3 bases between. The CDR3 spans 11 residues. Germline loops: CDR1 PRHDT, CDR2 FYEKMQ (reference sequence).

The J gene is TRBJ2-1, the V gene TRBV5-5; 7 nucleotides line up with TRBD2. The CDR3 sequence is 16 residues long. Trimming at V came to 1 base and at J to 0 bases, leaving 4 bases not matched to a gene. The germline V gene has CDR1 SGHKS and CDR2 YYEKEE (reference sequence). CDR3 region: CASSLSRGSSYNEQFF. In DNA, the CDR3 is TGTGCCAGCAGCTTGTCACGCGGGAGCTCCTACAATGAGCAGTTCTTC. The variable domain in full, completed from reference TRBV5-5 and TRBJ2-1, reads DAGVTQSPTHLIKTRGQQVTLRCSPISGHKSVSWYQQVLGQGPQFIFQYYEKEERGRGNFPDRFSARQFPNYSSELNVNALLLGDSALYLCASSLSRGSSYNEQFFGPGTRLTVL.

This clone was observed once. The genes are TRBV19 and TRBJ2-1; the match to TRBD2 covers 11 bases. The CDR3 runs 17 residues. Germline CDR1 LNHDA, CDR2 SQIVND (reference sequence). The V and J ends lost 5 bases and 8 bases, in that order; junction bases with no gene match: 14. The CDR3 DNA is TGTGCCAGTAGTCCTCGACTAGCGGGGCCCAGAGTCGATGAGCAGTTCTTC. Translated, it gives CASSPRLAGPRVDEQFF.

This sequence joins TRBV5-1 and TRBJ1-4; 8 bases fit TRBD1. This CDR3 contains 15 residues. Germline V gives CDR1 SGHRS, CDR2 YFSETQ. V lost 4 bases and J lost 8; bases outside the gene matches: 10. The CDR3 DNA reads TGCGCCAGCAGCCCGGACCGACAGGGGAGGGAAAAACTGTTTTTT. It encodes CASSPDRQGREKLFF.

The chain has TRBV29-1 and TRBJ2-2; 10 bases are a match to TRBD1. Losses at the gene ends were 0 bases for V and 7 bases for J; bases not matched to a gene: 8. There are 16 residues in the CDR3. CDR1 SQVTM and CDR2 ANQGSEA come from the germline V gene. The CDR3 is CSVEEADRGHDGELFF. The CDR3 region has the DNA TGCAGCGTTGAAGAGGCTGACAGGGGGCATGACGGGGAGCTGTTTTTT.

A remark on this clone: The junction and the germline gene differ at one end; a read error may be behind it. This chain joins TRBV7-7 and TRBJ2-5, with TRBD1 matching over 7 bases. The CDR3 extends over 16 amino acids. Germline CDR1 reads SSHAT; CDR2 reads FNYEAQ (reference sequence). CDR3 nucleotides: TGTGCTAGCACCGAAATCAGGGACAGCCTAACGGAGACCCAGTACTTC. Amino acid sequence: CASTEIRDSLTETQYF.

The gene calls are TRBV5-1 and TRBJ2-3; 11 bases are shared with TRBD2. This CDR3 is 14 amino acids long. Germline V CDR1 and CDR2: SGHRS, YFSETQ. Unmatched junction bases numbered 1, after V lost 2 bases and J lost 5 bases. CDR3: CASSFGLAGDTQYF. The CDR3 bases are TGCGCCAGCAGCTTCGGACTAGCGGGAGATACGCAGTATTTT.

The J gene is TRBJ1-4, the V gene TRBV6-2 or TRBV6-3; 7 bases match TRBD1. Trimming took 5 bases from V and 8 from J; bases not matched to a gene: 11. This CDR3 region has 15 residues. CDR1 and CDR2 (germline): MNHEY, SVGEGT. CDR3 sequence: CASSVTGTAAEKLFF. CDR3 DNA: TGTGCCAGCAGTGTCACCGGGACAGCCGCCGAAAAACTGTTTTTT.

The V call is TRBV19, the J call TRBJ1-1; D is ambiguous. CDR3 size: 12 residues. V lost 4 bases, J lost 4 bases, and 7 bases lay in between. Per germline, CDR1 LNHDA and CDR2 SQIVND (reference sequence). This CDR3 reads CASSRWPTEAFF. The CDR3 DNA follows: TGTGCCAGTAGTAGGTGGCCCACTGAAGCTTTCTTT.

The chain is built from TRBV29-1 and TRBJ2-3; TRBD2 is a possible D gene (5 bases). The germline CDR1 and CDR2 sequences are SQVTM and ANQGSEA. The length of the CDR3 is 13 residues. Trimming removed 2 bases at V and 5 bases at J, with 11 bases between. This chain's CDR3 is CSVEMARGDTQYF. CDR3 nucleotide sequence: TGCAGCGTTGAAATGGCACGGGGAGATACGCAGTATTTT.

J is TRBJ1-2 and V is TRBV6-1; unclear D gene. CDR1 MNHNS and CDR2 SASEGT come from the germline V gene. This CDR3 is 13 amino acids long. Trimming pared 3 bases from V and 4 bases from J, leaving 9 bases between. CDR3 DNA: TGTGCCAGCAGTGACCACTCGGGCTATGGCTACACCTTC. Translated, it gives CASSDHSGYGYTF.

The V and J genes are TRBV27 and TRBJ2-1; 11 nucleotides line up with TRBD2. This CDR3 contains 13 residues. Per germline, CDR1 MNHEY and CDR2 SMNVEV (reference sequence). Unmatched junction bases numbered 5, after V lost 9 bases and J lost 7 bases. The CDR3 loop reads CASSASGRNEQFF. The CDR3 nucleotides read TGTGCCAGTTCAGCTAGCGGGAGGAATGAGCAGTTCTTC.

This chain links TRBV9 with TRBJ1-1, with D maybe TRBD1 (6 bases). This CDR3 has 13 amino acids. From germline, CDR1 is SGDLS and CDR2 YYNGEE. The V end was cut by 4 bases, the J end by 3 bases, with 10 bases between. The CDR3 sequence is CASSRTAYTEAFF. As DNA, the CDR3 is TGTGCCAGCAGCCGGACAGCTTACACTGAAGCTTTCTTT.

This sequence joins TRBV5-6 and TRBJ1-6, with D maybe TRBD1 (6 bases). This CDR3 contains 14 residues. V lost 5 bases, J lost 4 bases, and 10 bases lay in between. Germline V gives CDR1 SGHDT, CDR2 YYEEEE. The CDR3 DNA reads TGTGCCAGCAGTGCAGGGGAGTATAATTCACCCCTCCACTTT. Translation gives CASSAGEYNSPLHF.

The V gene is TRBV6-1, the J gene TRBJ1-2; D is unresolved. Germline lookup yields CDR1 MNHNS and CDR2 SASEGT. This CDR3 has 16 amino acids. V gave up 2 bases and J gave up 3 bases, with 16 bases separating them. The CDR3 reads CASSESSGESYYGYTF. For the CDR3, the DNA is TGTGCCAGCAGTGAAAGCAGCGGGGAATCTTACTATGGCTACACCTTC.

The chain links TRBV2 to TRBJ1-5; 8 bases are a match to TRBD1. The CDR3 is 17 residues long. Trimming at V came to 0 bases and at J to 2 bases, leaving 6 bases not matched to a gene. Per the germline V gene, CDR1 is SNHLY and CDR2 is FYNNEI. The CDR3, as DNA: TGTGCCAGCAGTGAAGCAAGTCAGGGGGCTCGCAATCAGCCCCAGCATTTT. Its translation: CASSEASQGARNQPQHF.